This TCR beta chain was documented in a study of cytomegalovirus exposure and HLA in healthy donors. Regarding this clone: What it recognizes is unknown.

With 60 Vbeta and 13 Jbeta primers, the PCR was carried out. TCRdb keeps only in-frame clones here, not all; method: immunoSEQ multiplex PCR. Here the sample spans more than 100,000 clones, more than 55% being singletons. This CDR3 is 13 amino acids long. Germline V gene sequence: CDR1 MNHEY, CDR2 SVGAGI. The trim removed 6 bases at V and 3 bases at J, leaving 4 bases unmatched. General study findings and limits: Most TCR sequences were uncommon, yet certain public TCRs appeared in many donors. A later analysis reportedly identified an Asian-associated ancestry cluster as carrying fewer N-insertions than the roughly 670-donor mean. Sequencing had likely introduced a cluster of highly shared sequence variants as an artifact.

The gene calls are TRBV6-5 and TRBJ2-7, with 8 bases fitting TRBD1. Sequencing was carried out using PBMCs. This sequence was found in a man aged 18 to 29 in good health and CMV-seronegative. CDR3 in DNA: TGTGCCAGCAGATGGGGACAGGACTACGAGCAGTACTTC. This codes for CASRWGQDYEQYF.